The source of this TCR beta chain is a study of blood T cell repertoires in COVID-19. Study details: The United States, Italy and Spain supplied acute and convalescent COVID-19 samples. From T cells, B-cell-depleted T cells, or PBMCs came the material, which was cDNA or gDNA.

Methods used by the authors: Estimation of nucleated cell counts relied on the amplification of reference gene primers. Sequencing was performed with immunoSEQ multiplex PCR; in TCRdb, only in-frame clones are kept and a portion is missing. The DNA gave D and trimming, while V, J and clone size come from that table. This table has about 63,000 clones, around three quarters appearing once. Germline CDR1 MDHEN, CDR2 SYDVKM. V was cut by 5 bases and J by 1 base, with 15 bases left in between. The CDR3 is made up of 15 amino acids. V usage is TRBV28 and J usage is TRBJ2-7, with D possibly matching TRBD1 (5 bases). The sequencing input was peripheral blood. The TCR comes from a human donor in a cohort sampled during active COVID-19. The DNA of the CDR3 is TGTGCCAGCAGTGTAAGACAGAGAGGTTCCTACGAGCAGTACTTC. Translation gives CASSVRQRGSYEQYF. Variable domain in full (rest from reference TRBV28 and TRBJ2-7): DVKVTQSSRYLVKRTGEKVFLECVQDMDHENMFWYRQDPGLGLRLIYFSYDVKMKEKGDIPEGYSVSREKKERFSLILESASTNQTSMYLCASSVRQRGSYEQYFGPGTRLTVT.